Given below is one TCR beta chain in context. Authors' data handling: Using reference gene primer amplification, nucleated cell counts were estimated. Profiling relied on immunoSEQ multiplex PCR, and the TCRdb table lists in-frame clones only, not all of them. V, J and clone size were drawn from that table, and D and trimming were deduced from the DNA. Of over 15,000 clones listed, 85% to 90% are singletons. CDR1 SGHTA and CDR2 FQGNSA come from the germline V gene. The V end lost 1 base, the J end lost 1 base, and 11 bases lay between the germline ends. This CDR3 has 16 residues. These data are taken from a study of blood T cell repertoires in COVID-19. Study at large: Acute-phase and convalescent COVID-19 samples originated in the United States, Italy and Spain.

Sequenced material: peripheral blood. This TCR derives from a human donor in a cohort sampled during active COVID-19. The chain joins TRBV7-2 to TRBJ1-5; possibly TRBD1 for D (6 bases). The CDR3 here is CASSLVSGESNQPQHF. The CDR3 region has the DNA TGTGCCAGCAGCTTAGTTTCAGGGGAGAGCAATCAGCCCCAGCATTTT.